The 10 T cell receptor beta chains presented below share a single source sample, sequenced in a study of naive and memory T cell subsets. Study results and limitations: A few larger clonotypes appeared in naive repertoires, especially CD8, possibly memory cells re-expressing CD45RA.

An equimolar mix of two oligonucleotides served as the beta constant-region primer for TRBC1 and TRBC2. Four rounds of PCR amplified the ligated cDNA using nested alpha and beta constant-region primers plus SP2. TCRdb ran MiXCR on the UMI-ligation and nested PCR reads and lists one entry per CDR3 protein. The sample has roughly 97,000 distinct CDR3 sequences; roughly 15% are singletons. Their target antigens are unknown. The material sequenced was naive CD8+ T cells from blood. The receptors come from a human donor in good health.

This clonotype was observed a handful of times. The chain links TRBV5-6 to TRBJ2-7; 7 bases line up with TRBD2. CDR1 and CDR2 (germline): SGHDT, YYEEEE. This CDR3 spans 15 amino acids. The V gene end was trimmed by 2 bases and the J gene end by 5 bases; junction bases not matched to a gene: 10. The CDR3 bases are TGTGCCAGCAGCTTTCTTGGCGGGGGAATCCACGAGCAGTACTTC. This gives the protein CASSFLGGGIHEQYF.

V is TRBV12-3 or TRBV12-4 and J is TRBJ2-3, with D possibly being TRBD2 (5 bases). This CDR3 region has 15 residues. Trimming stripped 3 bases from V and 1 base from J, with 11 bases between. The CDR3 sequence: CASSLYGAGTDTQYF. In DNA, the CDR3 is TGTGCCAGCAGTTTGTACGGAGCGGGCACAGATACGCAGTATTTT.

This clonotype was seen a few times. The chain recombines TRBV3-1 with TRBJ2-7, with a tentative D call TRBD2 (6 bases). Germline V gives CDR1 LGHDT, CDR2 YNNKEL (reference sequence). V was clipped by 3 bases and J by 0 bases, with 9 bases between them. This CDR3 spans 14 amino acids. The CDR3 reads CASSQGTHSYEQYF. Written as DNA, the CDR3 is TGTGCCAGCAGCCAGGGGACTCACTCCTACGAGCAGTACTTC.

In nucleotides, the CDR3 is TGCAGCGCAGGATTCAGCGGGAGGGCCTACGAGCAGTACTTC. Translating gives CSAGFSGRAYEQYF. The V call is TRBV29-1, the J call TRBJ2-7; 10 bases agree with TRBD2. The CDR3 loop spans 14 amino acids. After removal of 7 bases from V and 2 bases from J, the junction contained 8 bases not matched to a gene. Looked up from germline, CDR1 is SQVTM and CDR2 is ANQGSEA.

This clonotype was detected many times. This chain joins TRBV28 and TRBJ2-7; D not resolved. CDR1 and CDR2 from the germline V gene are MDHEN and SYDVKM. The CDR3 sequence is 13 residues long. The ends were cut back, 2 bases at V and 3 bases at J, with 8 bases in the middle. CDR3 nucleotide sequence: TGTGCCAGCAGTTTAATCGCCGGCTACGAGCAGTACTTC. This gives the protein CASSLIAGYEQYF.

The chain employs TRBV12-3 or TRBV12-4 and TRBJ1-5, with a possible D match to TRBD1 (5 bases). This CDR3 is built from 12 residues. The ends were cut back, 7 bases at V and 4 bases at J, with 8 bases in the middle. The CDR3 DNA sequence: TGTGCCAGCAAGTGGGGGAATCAGCCCCAGCATTTT. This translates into CASKWGNQPQHF.

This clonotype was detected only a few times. CDR3 sequence: CATSGGQGLSINSPLHF. The CDR3 nucleotides read TGTGCCACCAGCGGGGGACAGGGACTCTCCATTAATTCACCCCTCCACTTT. The rearrangement uses TRBV15 and TRBJ1-6; 9 bases map to TRBD1. The CDR3 is 17 residues long. CDR1 is LNHNV, CDR2 YYDKDF, per germline (reference sequence). Trimming removed 5 bases from V and 6 bases from J; junction bases left unmatched: 11.

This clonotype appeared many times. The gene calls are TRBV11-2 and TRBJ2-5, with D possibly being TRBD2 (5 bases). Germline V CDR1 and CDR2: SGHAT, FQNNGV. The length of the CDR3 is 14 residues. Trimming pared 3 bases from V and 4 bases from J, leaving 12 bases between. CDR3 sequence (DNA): TGTGCCAGCAGCTTGCGACACGAGGGAGAGACCCAGTACTTC. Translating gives CASSLRHEGETQYF.

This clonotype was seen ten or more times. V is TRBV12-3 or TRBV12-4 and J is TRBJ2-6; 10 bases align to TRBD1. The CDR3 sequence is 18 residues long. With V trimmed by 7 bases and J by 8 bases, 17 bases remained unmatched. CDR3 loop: CASKPPGTGEMKTNVLTF. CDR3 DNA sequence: TGTGCCAGCAAGCCACCCGGGACAGGGGAAATGAAGACCAACGTCCTGACTTTC.

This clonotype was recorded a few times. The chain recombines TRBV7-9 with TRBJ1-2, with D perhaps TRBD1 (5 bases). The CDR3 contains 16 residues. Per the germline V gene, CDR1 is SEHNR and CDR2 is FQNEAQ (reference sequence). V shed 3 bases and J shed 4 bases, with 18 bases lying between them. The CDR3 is CASSFSPMGPTYGYTF. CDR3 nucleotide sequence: TGTGCCAGCAGCTTTAGCCCGATGGGACCCACCTATGGCTACACCTTC.